This T cell receptor beta chain is drawn from a study of monozygotic twins with inflammatory bowel disease. The CDR3 has 13 amino acids. The germline V gene encodes CDR1 SGHNT and CDR2 YENEEA. General observations from the study: For IBD patients, clonotypes shared with others were fewer than for healthy twins, especially with disease activity.

TCRalpha along with TCRbeta cDNA was subjected to two nested PCRs lasting about 16 and 10 cycles. TCRdb reprocessed the 5' RACE reads, keeping one entry per CDR3 protein, no DNA. Its clone listing holds about 300,000 distinct CDR3 sequences. Worth noting for this clonotype: The target antigen is unknown.

The genes are TRBV11-3 and TRBJ2-5; with no DNA, the TCRdb D assignment of TRBD1 cannot be verified. The receptor was isolated from a human donor with ulcerative colitis or Crohn's disease, or a healthy co-twin of an affected twin (not recorded which). The material sequenced was blood. CDR3: CATSRGGKETQYF.